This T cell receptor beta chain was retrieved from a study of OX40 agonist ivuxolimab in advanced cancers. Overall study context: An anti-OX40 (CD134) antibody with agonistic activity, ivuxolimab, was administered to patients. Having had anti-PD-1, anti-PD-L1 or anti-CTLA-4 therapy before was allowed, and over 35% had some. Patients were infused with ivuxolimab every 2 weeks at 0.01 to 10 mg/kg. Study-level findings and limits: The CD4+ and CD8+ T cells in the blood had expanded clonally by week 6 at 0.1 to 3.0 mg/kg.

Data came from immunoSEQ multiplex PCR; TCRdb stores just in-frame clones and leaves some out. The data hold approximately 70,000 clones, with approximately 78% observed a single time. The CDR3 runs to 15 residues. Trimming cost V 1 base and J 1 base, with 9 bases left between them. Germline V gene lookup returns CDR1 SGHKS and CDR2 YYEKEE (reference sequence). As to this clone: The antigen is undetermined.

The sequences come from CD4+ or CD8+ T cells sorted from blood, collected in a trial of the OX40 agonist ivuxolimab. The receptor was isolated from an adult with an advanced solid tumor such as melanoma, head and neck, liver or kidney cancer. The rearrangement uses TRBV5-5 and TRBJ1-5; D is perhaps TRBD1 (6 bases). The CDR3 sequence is CASSLIGGSNQPQHF. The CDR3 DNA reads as TGTGCCAGCAGCTTGATAGGGGGGAGCAATCAGCCCCAGCATTTT.